The entry below gives a single TCR beta chain sequence along with its context. Caucasian, healthy and from Russia, the donors were aged between roughly 6 and 95. A minimum of 5.5 micrograms of total RNA was extracted per sample. CDR3 length equals 16 residues. Germline V gene lookup returns CDR1 MNHNY and CDR2 SVGAGI (reference sequence). These data are taken from a study of blood T cells in healthy people across ages. Study-level information: Per two T cells, about one barcoded beta molecule was captured through template switching.

Then a second PCR, running about 6 to 12 cycles, was carried out with a sample-barcoded 5' primer and a J-beta primer mix. The authors tagged each cDNA molecule using a template-switch adaptor with 12 random nucleotides. Each CDR3 protein is one row after TCRdb ran MiXCR on the 5' RACE reads. Of more than 1,400,000 distinct CDR3 sequences in the sample, around 39% were seen once. Input material: blood. The TCR comes from a woman between 18 and 29 years old in good health. The chain employs TRBV6-6 and TRBJ2-7; 7 nucleotides line up with TRBD1. The DNA end favors TRBJ2-5, so the J call may be wrong. CDR3 nucleotides: TGTGCCAGCAGTTACACTTGGACAGGAATCCAAGAGACCCAGTACTTC. Its translation is CASSYTWTGIQETQYF.